The 28 T cell receptor beta chains listed next were all sequenced from one sample in a study of T cell repertoires in cytomegalovirus infection. TCRdb ran MiXCR on the reads and lists one entry per CDR3 protein. The table lists approximately 750,000 distinct CDR3 sequences, under 40% of them singletons, with 2.5% to 3% in the top ten. The source material was PBMCs. The receptors shown here come from a human donor in good health (CMV status not recorded). Some clones in this sample may be carry-over from other donors' samples.

The chain couples TRBV7-6 to TRBJ2-5, with D tentatively TRBD1 (6 bases). This CDR3 has 14 amino acids. Germline lookup yields CDR1 SGHVS and CDR2 FNYEAQ. V shed 5 bases and J shed 5 bases, with 15 bases lying between them. CDR3 nucleotide sequence: TGTGCCAGCAGCAGGGACATACAGGAGGAGACCCAGTACTTC. This sequence encodes CASSRDIQEETQYF.

As to this clonotype: One end of the junction varies from germline; a read error may be responsible. The chain uses TRBV28 and TRBJ1-6; TRBD1 might be the D (5 bases). Germline CDR1 and CDR2: MDHEN and SYDVKM. The CDR3 runs to 16 residues. Here the CDR3 DNA reads TGTGCCAGCAGTTGGGACGGAAGCTCCTATAATTCACCCCTCCAATTT. Amino acids: CASSWDGSSYNSPLQF.

This sequence joins TRBV9 and TRBJ2-2, with D unresolved. The CDR3 runs to 16 residues. V was cut by 0 bases and J by 4 bases, with 13 bases left in between. Germline-derived CDR1 and CDR2 are SGDLS and YYNGEE. The DNA of the CDR3 is TGTGCCAGCAGCGTAGAAGTTAGCTGGGGCACCGGGGAGCTGTTTTTT. It is translated as CASSVEVSWGTGELFF.

This clonotype was counted between two and nine times. The chain links TRBV28 to TRBJ2-7, with 7 nucleotides matching TRBD1. Per the germline V gene, CDR1 is MDHEN and CDR2 is SYDVKM. CDR3 length: 16 residues. V lost 3 bases to trimming and J lost 1 base; unmatched junction nucleotides: 9. The CDR3 DNA reads TGTGCCAGCAGTTTCCCTAGGGGGCCTAGGTCCTACGAGCAGTACTTC. It is translated as CASSFPRGPRSYEQYF.

Turning to this clonotype: One junction end disagrees with the germline gene, perhaps due to a read error. The chain is built from TRBV7-6 and TRBJ2-5; TRBD2 agrees at 12 bases. The CDR3 spans 19 residues. Germline V gives CDR1 SGHVS, CDR2 FNYEAQ. Here the CDR3 DNA reads TGTGCCAGGAGCTTACTTCAGCTAGCGGGAGGGCCGGAACAAGAGACCCAGTACTTC. This sequence encodes CARSLLQLAGGPEQETQYF.

This rearrangement joins TRBV14 to TRBJ2-7; D unresolved. Germline V lookup: CDR1 SGHDN, CDR2 FVKESK. CDR3 length: 12 residues. Trimming removed 1 base at V and 5 bases at J, with 6 bases between. CDR3 coding DNA: TGTGCCAGCAGCCAAGTTGTGGACGAGCAGTACTTC. This translates into CASSQVVDEQYF.

This clonotype was seen ten or more times. The rearrangement joins TRBV7-2 to TRBJ1-2, with D possibly TRBD1 on 5 matching bases. Germline V gene data show CDR1 as SGHTA and CDR2 as FQGNSA. With 5 bases removed from V and 1 base from J, the gap between germline ends came to 14 bases. The CDR3 spans 15 residues. CDR3 bases: TGTGCCAGCAGCCGCCGGGGGGTGAATAACTATGGCTACACCTTC. It codes for CASSRRGVNNYGYTF. Variable domain in full (rest from reference TRBV7-2 and TRBJ1-2): GAGVSQSPSNKVTEKGKDVELRCDPISGHTALYWYRQSLGQGLEFLIYFQGNSAPDKSGLPSDRFSAERTGGSVSTLTIQRTQQEDSAVYLCASSRRGVNNYGYTFGSGTRLTVV.

J is TRBJ2-3 and V is TRBV6-5; TRBD2 aligns across 12 bases. This CDR3 spans 15 amino acids. The ends lost 6 bases at V and 7 bases at J; junction bases unmatched: 8. CDR1 and CDR2 from the germline V gene are MNHEY and SVGAGI. CDR3 in amino acids: CASSPPSGGAHTQYF. The CDR3 DNA is TGTGCCAGCAGCCCTCCTAGCGGGGGGGCACATACGCAGTATTTT.

The chain couples TRBV27 to TRBJ2-7; 7 positions match TRBD1. Germline values: CDR1 MNHEY, CDR2 SMNVEV (reference sequence). The V and J ends lost 2 bases and 11 bases, in that order; junction bases with no gene match: 3. The CDR3 is made up of 11 amino acids. CDR3 nucleotide sequence: TGTGCCAGCAGTTTACAGGGGGAAGAGTACTTC. Residues: CASSLQGEEYF.

The rearrangement joins TRBV4-2 to TRBJ2-5; D gene uncertain. The CDR3 contains 16 residues. Per the germline V gene, CDR1 is LGHNA and CDR2 is YNFKEQ. The V end lost 1 base, the J end lost 9 bases, and 21 bases lay between the germline ends. The CDR3 DNA sequence: TGTGCCAGCAGCCAAGCCCCCCTAAGCGCCGGTCTTGCCCAGTACTTC. It specifies CASSQAPLSAGLAQYF.

J is TRBJ2-7 and V is TRBV24-1, with 12 bases that match TRBD1. Unmatched junction bases numbered 6, after V lost 7 bases and J lost 6 bases. This CDR3 is 14 amino acids long. Germline V lookup: CDR1 KGHDR, CDR2 SFDVKD. This chain's CDR3 is CATRGTGQGAEQYF. CDR3 coding DNA: TGTGCCACCAGAGGAACGGGACAGGGGGCCGAGCAGTACTTC.

This clonotype has just one count. The V gene is TRBV7-4, the J gene TRBJ1-1, with 8 bases that match TRBD1. CDR1 and CDR2 from the germline V gene are SGHVT and SQSDAQ. Trimming removed 6 bases from V and 8 bases from J; junction bases left unmatched: 11. CDR3 length: 14 amino acids. The CDR3 nucleotides are TGTGCCAGCAGGCCAGGGGGCGCATGGTCGGAAGCTTTCTTT. Amino acid sequence: CASRPGGAWSEAFF.

The gene calls are TRBV7-9 and TRBJ2-5; D is possibly TRBD2 (7 bases). This CDR3 has 14 amino acids. Germline V CDR1 and CDR2: SEHNR, FQNEAQ (reference sequence). Trimming pared 4 bases from V and 5 bases from J, leaving 14 bases between. Here the CDR3 DNA reads TGTGCCAGCAGCTGGGGAGGGGGATCGGAGACCCAGTACTTC. It yields the protein CASSWGGGSETQYF.

The chain recombines TRBV4-2 with TRBJ2-3; a weak D match, TRBD2 (7 bases). Germline V gives CDR1 LGHNA, CDR2 YNFKEQ. V was clipped by 4 bases and J by 0 bases, with 14 bases between them. The CDR3 is 16 residues long. The CDR3 is CASSLGGGRSTDTQYF. Written as DNA, the CDR3 is TGTGCCAGCAGCCTGGGCGGGGGCCGCAGCACAGATACGCAGTATTTT.

This clonotype appeared a few times. This chain links TRBV6-1 with TRBJ1-2; 7 nucleotides align to TRBD1. This CDR3 comprises 15 residues. CDR1 and CDR2 (germline): MNHNS, SASEGT. The V segment lost 5 bases and the J segment 0 bases; nucleotides outside the gene matches: 6. The CDR3 protein is CASSYGTGANYGYTF. CDR3 coding DNA: TGTGCCAGCAGTTACGGTACAGGGGCTAACTATGGCTACACCTTC.

This clonotype was recorded a few times. The chain is built from TRBV19 and TRBJ2-5; D is possibly TRBD2 (6 bases). The CDR3 sequence is 14 residues long. V was trimmed by 2 bases and J by 0 bases, leaving 7 bases between them. Germline V gene lookup returns CDR1 LNHDA and CDR2 SQIVND (reference sequence). The CDR3 loop reads CASSIRGYQETQYF. CDR3 nucleotide sequence: TGTGCCAGTAGTATACGGGGGTACCAAGAGACCCAGTACTTC.

This clonotype was recorded a few times. The gene calls are TRBV7-2 and TRBJ2-6, with 7 bases identical to TRBD2. The germline gives CDR1 SGHTA, CDR2 FQGNSA. V lost 1 base, J lost 0 bases, and 3 bases stayed unmatched. This CDR3 region has 17 residues. The CDR3 reads CASSLGGGYSGANVLTF. The CDR3 DNA follows: TGTGCCAGCAGCTTAGGGGGGGGATACTCTGGGGCCAACGTCCTGACTTTC.

This rearrangement joins TRBV3-1 to TRBJ1-1; 7 bases are shared with TRBD1. CDR3 length equals 15 residues. Germline-derived CDR1 and CDR2 are LGHDT and YNNKEL (reference sequence). V lost 4 bases and J lost 3; bases outside the gene matches: 8. The CDR3 protein is CASSLDREVDTEAFF. The CDR3, as DNA: TGTGCCAGCAGCCTTGACAGGGAGGTGGACACTGAAGCTTTCTTT.

The rearrangement joins TRBV5-6 to TRBJ2-5; no definite D call. Germline CDR1 reads SGHDT; CDR2 reads YYEEEE. Trimming pared 1 base from V and 2 bases from J, leaving 6 bases between. There are 13 residues in the CDR3. CDR3 DNA: TGTGCCAGCAGCTTGTGGCAGCAAGAGACCCAGTACTTC. Residues: CASSLWQQETQYF.

This clonotype turned up a few times. V is TRBV7-2 and J is TRBJ2-7, with 7 nucleotides matching TRBD1. The CDR3 sequence is 14 residues long. Germline loops: CDR1 SGHTA, CDR2 FQGNSA. V lost 3 bases and J lost 3; bases outside the gene matches: 5. CDR3 DNA sequence: TGTGCCAGCAGCTTCTTGGGACAGAACTACGAGCAGTACTTC. Its protein is CASSFLGQNYEQYF. The full variable domain, in which reference TRBV7-2 and TRBJ2-7 provide the parts outside the CDR3, is GAGVSQSPSNKVTEKGKDVELRCDPISGHTALYWYRQSLGQGLEFLIYFQGNSAPDKSGLPSDRFSAERTGGSVSTLTIQRTQQEDSAVYLCASSFLGQNYEQYFGPGTRLTVT.

J is TRBJ1-4 and V is TRBV28; tentative D call: TRBD1 (6 bases). Germline loops: CDR1 MDHEN, CDR2 SYDVKM. The CDR3 spans 16 residues. Trimming shortened V by 5 bases and J by 5 bases, and 18 bases separated the two germline ends. The CDR3 nucleotides are TGTGCCAGCAGTGTAGTTATCGGACAGATAAATGAAAAACTGTTTTTT. Its translation is CASSVVIGQINEKLFF.

V usage is TRBV6-2 or TRBV6-3 and J usage is TRBJ2-1, with D unclear. The germline gives CDR1 MNHEY, CDR2 SVGEGT. V was shortened by 2 bases and J by 7 bases, with 6 bases between the two germline ends. The CDR3 extends over 12 amino acids. CDR3 region: CASSYEGNEQFF. In DNA, the CDR3 is TGTGCCAGCAGTTACGAAGGGAATGAGCAGTTCTTC.

This clonotype has a single count. This sequence may be a read error, since a much larger clone differs from it by one base. V gene TRBV7-2 combines with J gene TRBJ1-2, with D possibly TRBD1 on 6 matching bases. Trimming shortened V by 4 bases and J by 4 bases, and 16 bases separated the two germline ends. The germline gives CDR1 SGHTA, CDR2 FQGNSA. CDR3 length: 15 amino acids. The CDR3 sequence is CASSSRTEPAYGYTF. For the CDR3, the DNA is TGTGCCAGCAGCTCCCGGACAGAGCCCGCCTATGGCTACACCTTC.

This clonotype occurred a few times. The chain carries TRBV20-1 and TRBJ2-1; TRBD2 aligns across 10 bases. CDR1 is DFQATT, CDR2 SNEGSKA, per germline (reference sequence). The CDR3 length is 14 residues. Germline trimming cut 5 bases from V and 4 bases from J; bases unmatched to any gene: 5. The CDR3 nucleotides read TGCAGTGCTCGTCCTAGCGGGAGTTACAATGAGCAGTTCTTC. Protein: CSARPSGSYNEQFF.

This clonotype appeared a few times. The gene calls are TRBV4-2 and TRBJ1-1; the D gene is possibly TRBD1 (5 bases). V gave up 0 bases and J gave up 9 bases, with 11 bases separating them. CDR3 length: 13 amino acids. Germline V gene sequence: CDR1 LGHNA, CDR2 YNFKEQ. The CDR3 nucleotides read TGTGCCAGCAGCCAAGACGGGACCCCCCAAGCTTTCTTT. This gives the protein CASSQDGTPQAFF.

This clonotype was observed many times. The rearrangement links TRBV7-8 to TRBJ2-5, with 9 bases aligning to TRBD2. V lost 1 base and J lost 5; bases outside the gene matches: 5. This CDR3 has 15 amino acids. Per germline, CDR1 SGHVS and CDR2 FQNEAQ. The CDR3 sequence is CASSLEAGGAETQYF. CDR3 DNA sequence: TGTGCCAGCAGCTTAGAGGCGGGGGGGGCGGAGACCCAGTACTTC.

This clonotype was observed at least ten times. The chain joins TRBV6-6 to TRBJ2-2; 9 bases match TRBD2. CDR3 length equals 18 residues. The germline gives CDR1 MNHNY, CDR2 SVGAGI (reference sequence). The J segment lost 5 bases and the V segment lost 5 bases, leaving 15 bases of the junction unmatched. This CDR3 reads CASSPHIALAGNTGELFF. In DNA, the CDR3 is TGTGCCAGCAGTCCCCACATCGCACTAGCGGGTAATACCGGGGAGCTGTTTTTT.

The V call is TRBV5-5, the J call TRBJ2-7; no clear D. CDR3 size: 15 residues. Germline loops: CDR1 SGHKS, CDR2 YYEKEE (reference sequence). Trimming took off 1 base at V and 0 bases at J, with 11 bases between the two ends. CDR3: CASSLIPEDSYEQYF. The CDR3 DNA reads TGTGCCAGCAGCTTGATCCCAGAAGACTCCTACGAGCAGTACTTC.